The clone carrying this T cell receptor beta chain was counted a few times. Its antigen is currently unknown. PCR employed 60 Vbeta and 13 Jbeta primers. This table comes from immunoSEQ multiplex PCR, and its TCRdb copy is limited to in-frame clones, with some not included. This repertoire shows roughly 100,000 clones, around 86% found once; its top ten account for 6.9%. The sample belongs to a study of cytomegalovirus exposure and HLA in healthy donors. The ends lost 7 bases at V and 0 bases at J; junction bases unmatched: 2. The CDR3 length is 13 residues. Germline CDR1 and CDR2: MNHEY and SMNVEV (reference sequence). Study-wide results and limits: Across donors, presence/absence analyses took sequencing depth to be roughly uniform. Associated with HLA alleles at 0.05 false discovery rate in a later analysis were about 17,000 TCR beta sequences. Sequences of the TCR beta chain were said to predict the HLA-A and HLA-B alleles of most subjects accurately. The classifier was said to identify cytomegalovirus status with high specificity and sensitivity.

The clonotype originates from a young man in good health and CMV-seropositive. J is TRBJ1-1 and V is TRBV27, with TRBD1 matching 7 bases. The specimen was PBMCs. The DNA for the CDR3 is TGTGCCAGCAAGGGACAGCTGAACACTGAAGCTTTCTTT. Translation gives CASKGQLNTEAFF.